A single sample is the source of the 8 T cell receptor beta chains below, sequenced in a study of T cells in Graves' hyperthyroidism and ophthalmopathy. What was amplified from RNA transcripts were TCR beta CDR3 regions. TCR CDR3 underwent first-round RT-PCR with the HTBI primer set. TCRdb reprocessed the multiplex PCR reads with MiXCR, giving one entry per CDR3 protein. The sample holds under 300,000 distinct CDR3 sequences, 20% to 25% seen once. The sample comprised blood. Receptors were obtained from a man between 35 and 55 years old with Graves' hyperthyroidism that later progressed to Graves' ophthalmopathy.

The V call is TRBV5-1, the J call TRBJ2-2; D ambiguous. Deletions cut 5 bases from V and 4 bases from J, with 3 bases between. The CDR3 sequence is 11 residues long. Germline loops: CDR1 SGHRS, CDR2 YFSETQ. Here the CDR3 reads CASRFTGELFF. The CDR3 coding sequence is TGCGCCAGCAGATTCACCGGGGAGCTGTTTTTT.

This clonotype has just a few counts. The chain links TRBV12-3 or TRBV12-4 to TRBJ1-5, with D unclear. V dropped 3 bases and J dropped 3 bases, with 9 bases sitting between them. The CDR3 sequence is 14 residues long. CDR3 bases: TGTGCCAGCAGTTTTAACGGCAACAATCAGCCCCAGCATTTT. As protein: CASSFNGNNQPQHF.

This chain uses TRBV20-1 with TRBJ2-4; no clear D. The V end lost 6 bases, the J end lost 1 base, and 10 bases lay between the germline ends. Germline V gene data show CDR1 as DFQATT and CDR2 as SNEGSKA (reference sequence). There are 13 residues in the CDR3. The CDR3 nucleotides read TGCAGTGCCAGCCTGGGGGCCAAAAACATTCAGTACTTC. It codes for CSASLGAKNIQYF.

This clonotype was detected ten times or more. The CDR3 sequence: CASSSGREYQETQYF. The CDR3 bases are TGTGCCAGTAGTAGCGGGCGGGAGTACCAAGAGACCCAGTACTTC. The chain recombines TRBV19 with TRBJ2-5, with 7 bases identical to TRBD2. The CDR3 extends over 15 amino acids. The V gene end was trimmed by 4 bases and the J gene end by 0 bases; junction bases not matched to a gene: 5. Germline V gene data show CDR1 as LNHDA and CDR2 as SQIVND (reference sequence).

This clonotype was counted at least ten times. This chain connects TRBV10-3 to TRBJ1-1; 11 bases map to TRBD1. CDR3 length: 14 amino acids. Per the germline V gene, CDR1 is ENHRY and CDR2 is SYGVKD. The trim removed 6 bases at V and 4 bases at J, leaving 4 bases unmatched. This chain's CDR3 is CAIRRTGGFTEAFF. The CDR3 DNA is TGTGCCATCAGAAGGACAGGGGGCTTCACTGAAGCTTTCTTT.

The rearrangement joins TRBV7-2 to TRBJ1-1; D is unresolved. This CDR3 is 13 amino acids long. Germline CDR1 reads SGHTA; CDR2 reads FQGNSA. The V gene lost 5 bases and the J gene lost 8 bases, with 15 bases spanning the gap. The CDR3 DNA reads TGTGCCAGCAGCCCCCCACAGTCCCAAGAAGCTTTCTTT. This encodes CASSPPQSQEAFF.

This clonotype was seen ten or more times. The V gene is TRBV28, the J gene TRBJ2-5; possible D gene TRBD2, 5 bases. Germline-derived CDR1 and CDR2 are MDHEN and SYDVKM. Trimming pared 4 bases from V and 5 bases from J, leaving 14 bases between. CDR3 length: 14 amino acids. CDR3 sequence reads: CASSSRRSWETQYF. The CDR3 DNA reads TGTGCCAGCAGTTCGCGGAGGTCTTGGGAGACCCAGTACTTC.

This clonotype was found many times. CDR3 region: CASSPRQQETQYF. The DNA for the CDR3 is TGTGCCAGCTCACCCAGACAGCAAGAGACCCAGTACTTC. The chain carries TRBV18 and TRBJ2-5; a weak D match, TRBD1 (5 bases). The ends were cut back, 3 bases at V and 2 bases at J, with 7 bases in the middle. Germline V gives CDR1 KGHSH, CDR2 LQKENI. The CDR3 has 13 amino acids. Full variable domain (rest looked up from reference TRBV18 and TRBJ2-5): NAGVMQNPRHLVRRRGQEARLRCSPMKGHSHVYWYRQLPEEGLKFMVYLQKENIIDESGMPKERFSAEFPKEGPSILRIQQVVRGDSAAYFCASSPRQQETQYFGPGTRLLVL.